Listed here is a single T cell receptor beta chain. TCRdb processed the RT-PCR reads anew with MiXCR; each CDR3 protein has one entry. The repertoire includes 15,000 or so distinct CDR3 sequences, around a quarter of them detected once, and around 35% sits in the top ten. Trimming pared 5 bases from V and 7 bases from J, leaving 6 bases between. The CDR3 spans 11 residues. The sample originates from a study of patients and donors after allogeneic stem cell transplantation. The receptor was derived from a human donor who was either an allogeneic HSCT recipient or a stem cell or donor lymphocyte infusion donor (not recorded which). It is not recorded whose cells these are; they may come from a transplant donor. The chain is built from TRBV12-3 or TRBV12-4 and TRBJ1-3, with no clear D. The sample consisted of blood, either unsorted or a sorted T cell fraction (not recorded which). CDR3 sequence: CASSVRNTIYF. The CDR3 DNA is TGTGCCAGCAGTGTGCGGAACACCATATATTTT.